This TCR beta chain was profiled in a study of identical twins. With V trimmed by 0 bases and J by 5 bases, 3 bases remained unmatched. This CDR3 is built from 16 residues. Germline V gene sequence: CDR1 LGHNA, CDR2 YSLEER. Carrying unique molecular identifiers, the cDNA also gained a universal primer site through template switching. Each CDR3 protein gets one entry after TCRdb re-called the 5' RACE reads with MiXCR. The sample contains around 570,000 distinct CDR3 sequences, more than 9% of which appear only once. This sample also appeared in a second study, on yellow fever vaccine responses in identical twins.

The chain has TRBV4-3 and TRBJ2-7, with 14 nucleotides matching TRBD2. Sequencing used PBMCs. This sequence was found in a young woman in good health. CDR3 nucleotide sequence: TGCGCCAGCAGCCAAGATTGGACTAGCGGGAGGAACGAGCAGTACTTC. This sequence encodes CASSQDWTSGRNEQYF.